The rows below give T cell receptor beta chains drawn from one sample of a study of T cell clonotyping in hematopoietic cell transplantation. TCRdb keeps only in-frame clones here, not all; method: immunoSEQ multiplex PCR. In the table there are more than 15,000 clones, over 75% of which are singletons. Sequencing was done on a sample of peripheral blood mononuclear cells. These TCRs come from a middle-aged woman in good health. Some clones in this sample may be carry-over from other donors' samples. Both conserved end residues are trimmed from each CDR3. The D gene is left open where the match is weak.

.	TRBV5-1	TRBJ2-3	ASSSTGITDTQY
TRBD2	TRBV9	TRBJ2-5	ASSDPGLAGGGETQY
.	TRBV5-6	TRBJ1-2	ASSARSSNYGYT
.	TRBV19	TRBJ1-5	ASSWTDYSNQPQH
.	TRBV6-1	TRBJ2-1	ASSVYYYNEQF
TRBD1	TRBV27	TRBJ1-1	ASSLWTGVRTEAF
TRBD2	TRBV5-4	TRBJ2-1	ASSVRLAAGEQF
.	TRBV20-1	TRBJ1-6	SVGIGSPLH
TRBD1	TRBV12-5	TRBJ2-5	ASGLGQGTQETQY
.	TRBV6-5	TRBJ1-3	ASSYSSGNTIY
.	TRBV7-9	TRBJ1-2	ASSLDATVKFGYT
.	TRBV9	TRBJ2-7	ASSVEDRQDYEQY
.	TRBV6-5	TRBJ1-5	ASNGDNQPQH
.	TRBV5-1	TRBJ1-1	ASSLPPGQEAF
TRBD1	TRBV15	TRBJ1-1	ATSRDLRVGGGGEAF
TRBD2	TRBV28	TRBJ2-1	ASSSTPKALAGGPSEQF
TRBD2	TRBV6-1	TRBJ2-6	ASSEVRGALPLSGANVLT
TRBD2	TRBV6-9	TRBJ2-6	ASTIAGWKGSGANVLT
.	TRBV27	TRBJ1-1	ASSPGLMNTEAF
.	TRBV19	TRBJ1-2	ASSPRTLVDGYT
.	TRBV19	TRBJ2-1	ASSIGGYNEQF
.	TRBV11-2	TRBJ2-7	ASSLDYVSPMPYEQY
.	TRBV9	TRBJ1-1	ASSVGGRGNTEAF